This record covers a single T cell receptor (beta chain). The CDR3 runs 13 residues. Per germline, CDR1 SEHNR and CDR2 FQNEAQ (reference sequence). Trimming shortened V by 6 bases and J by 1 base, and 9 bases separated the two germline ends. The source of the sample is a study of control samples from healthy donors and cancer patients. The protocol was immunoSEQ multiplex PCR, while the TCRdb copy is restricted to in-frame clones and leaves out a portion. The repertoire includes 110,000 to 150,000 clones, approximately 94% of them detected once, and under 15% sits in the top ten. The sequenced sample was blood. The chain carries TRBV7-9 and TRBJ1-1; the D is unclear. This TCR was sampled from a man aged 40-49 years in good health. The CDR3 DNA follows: TGTGCCAGCAGAGTTCAGGAGAACACTGAAGCTTTCTTT. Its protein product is CASRVQENTEAFF.